Listed below are T cell receptor beta chains from one sample, sequenced in a study of blood T cells in healthy people across ages. Using its own MiXCR run on the 5' RACE reads, TCRdb lists one record per CDR3 protein. The table has approximately 730,000 distinct CDR3 sequences, about 55% seen once. The sample was blood. The receptors come from a man older than 75 in good health. CDR3s include the opening cysteine and the closing phenylalanine or tryptophan. A D gene is named only where the DNA matches it firmly. Not every row has a clone size; where given, it reads once, few, many or a size class.

v_call: TRBV20-1
j_call: TRBJ1-5
d_call: -
clone_size: -
cdr3_nt: TGCAGTGCTAGAGAGGTAGAGAATGGCAATCAGCCCCAGCATTTT
cdr3_aa: CSAREVENGNQPQHF

v_call: TRBV5-6
j_call: TRBJ2-1
d_call: TRBD1
clone_size: -
cdr3_nt: TGTGCCAGCAGCTGGAGACAGGGTGGTGCGGTCAATGAGCAGTTCTTC
cdr3_aa: CASSWRQGGAVNEQFF

v_call: TRBV20-1
j_call: TRBJ2-4
d_call: -
clone_size: -
cdr3_nt: TGCAGTGCTCGACGGGCCTCTGGTTCCGCGGACATTCAGTACTTC
cdr3_aa: CSARRASGSADIQYF

v_call: TRBV11-3
j_call: TRBJ2-1
d_call: -
clone_size: -
cdr3_nt: TGTGCCAGCAGCTTAGGGCCTTTCCCTCCCTACAATGAGCAGTTCTTC
cdr3_aa: CASSLGPFPPYNEQFF

v_call: TRBV5-1
j_call: TRBJ2-3
d_call: -
clone_size: -
cdr3_nt: TGCGCCAGCAGCAGTTCTTATCCTACGCAGTATTTT
cdr3_aa: CASSSSYPTQYF

v_call: TRBV28
j_call: TRBJ2-4
d_call: TRBD2
clone_size: -
cdr3_nt: TGTGCCAGCAGTCCATCCGGGACTAGGGGTAACATTCAGTACTTC
cdr3_aa: CASSPSGTRGNIQYF

v_call: TRBV24-1
j_call: TRBJ2-1
d_call: -
clone_size: -
cdr3_nt: TGTGCCACCAGTCGCGGGGCGGGACGCAATTACAATGAGCAGTTCTTC
cdr3_aa: CATSRGAGRNYNEQFF

v_call: TRBV7-2
j_call: TRBJ2-5
d_call: TRBD2
clone_size: -
cdr3_nt: TGTGCCAGCAGCCCCCTCGGGGGGGCGGCAGAGACCCAGTACTTC
cdr3_aa: CASSPLGGAAETQYF

v_call: TRBV12-3/TRBV12-4
j_call: TRBJ2-1
d_call: TRBD1
clone_size: -
cdr3_nt: TGTGCCAGCAGACCCGGGACAGGGGTCGATGAGCAGTTCTTC
cdr3_aa: CASRPGTGVDEQFF

v_call: TRBV27
j_call: TRBJ2-1
d_call: -
clone_size: -
cdr3_nt: TGTGCCAACAGAGCCTCGGGTGGCAATGAGCAGTTCTTC
cdr3_aa: CANRASGGNEQFF

v_call: TRBV20-1
j_call: TRBJ1-2
d_call: -
clone_size: -
cdr3_nt: TGCAGTGCTAGAGCCTACGGCAACTATGGCTACACCTTC
cdr3_aa: CSARAYGNYGYTF

v_call: TRBV5-1
j_call: TRBJ2-7
d_call: -
clone_size: -
cdr3_nt: TGCGCCAGCAGCTTGGAGGGGACACCTTACAATGAGCAGTACTTC
cdr3_aa: CASSLEGTPYNEQYF

v_call: TRBV5-1
j_call: TRBJ2-7
d_call: TRBD1
clone_size: -
cdr3_nt: TGCGCCAGCAGCTTGGATGGGACAGTCTCCTACGAGCAGTACTTC
cdr3_aa: CASSLDGTVSYEQYF

v_call: TRBV25-1
j_call: TRBJ1-4
d_call: -
clone_size: few
cdr3_nt: TGTGCCACCCGGAGGACAGACGGAGAAAAACTGTTTTTT
cdr3_aa: CATRRTDGEKLFF

v_call: TRBV5-1
j_call: TRBJ2-7
d_call: -
clone_size: -
cdr3_nt: TGCGCCAGCAGCTTTGAACAGGGATCCACCTACGAGCAGTACTTC
cdr3_aa: CASSFEQGSTYEQYF

v_call: TRBV6-5
j_call: TRBJ2-1
d_call: -
clone_size: -
cdr3_nt: TGTGCCAGCAGTTACTCGATTAGGGATGAGCAGTTCTTC
cdr3_aa: CASSYSIRDEQFF